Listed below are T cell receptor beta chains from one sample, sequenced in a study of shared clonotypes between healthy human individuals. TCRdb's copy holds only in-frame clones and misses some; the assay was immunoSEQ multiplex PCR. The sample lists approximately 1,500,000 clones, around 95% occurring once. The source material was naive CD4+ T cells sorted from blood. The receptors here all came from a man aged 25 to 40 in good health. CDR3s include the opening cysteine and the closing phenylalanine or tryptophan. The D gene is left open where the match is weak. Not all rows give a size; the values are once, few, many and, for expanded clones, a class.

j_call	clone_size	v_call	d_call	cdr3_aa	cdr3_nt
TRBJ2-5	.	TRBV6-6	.	CASSYPRGPVWTQYF	TGTGCCAGCAGTTACCCGAGAGGGCCGGTTTGGACCCAGTACTTC
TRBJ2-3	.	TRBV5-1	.	CASSTPTDTQYF	TGCGCCAGCAGCACCCCCACAGATACGCAGTATTTT
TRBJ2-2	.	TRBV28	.	CASRAIPGELFF	TGTGCCAGCAGAGCTATACCCGGGGAGCTGTTTTTT
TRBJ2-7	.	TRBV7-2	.	CASSLSHASRYEQYF	TGTGCCAGCAGCTTAAGTCACGCCTCCCGCTACGAGCAGTACTTC
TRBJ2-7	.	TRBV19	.	CASSPRAYYEQYF	TGTGCCAGTAGTCCCCGGGCCTACTACGAGCAGTACTTC
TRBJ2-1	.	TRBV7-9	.	CASSSSRTDRSYNEQFF	TGTGCCAGCAGCTCCTCTAGGACGGACCGCTCCTACAATGAGCAGTTCTTC
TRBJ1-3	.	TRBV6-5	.	CASSYSNTIYF	TGTGCCAGCAGTTACAGTAACACCATATATTTT
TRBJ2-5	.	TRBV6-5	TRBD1	CASSYPGTGGRVTQYF	TGTGCCAGCAGTTACCCCGGGACAGGGGGGCGAGTGACCCAGTACTTC
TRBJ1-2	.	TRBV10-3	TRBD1	CATQGGGYGYTF	TGTGCCACACAGGGGGGAGGCTATGGCTACACCTTC
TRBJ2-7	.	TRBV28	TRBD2	CASSLGTSGGNEQYF	TGTGCCAGCAGTCTTGGGACTAGCGGGGGTAACGAGCAGTACTTC
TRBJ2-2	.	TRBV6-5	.	CASRLRYTGELFF	TGTGCCAGCAGGTTGAGATACACCGGGGAGCTGTTTTTT
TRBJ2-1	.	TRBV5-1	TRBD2	CASSPGLAGGLYNEQFF	TGCGCCAGCAGCCCCGGACTAGCGGGAGGGCTCTACAATGAGCAGTTCTTC
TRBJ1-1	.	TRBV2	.	CASSQDLLPSNTEAFF	TGTGCCAGCAGTCAAGACTTGTTACCCTCGAACACTGAAGCTTTCTTT
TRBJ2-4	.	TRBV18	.	CASLTGTGADIQYF	TGTGCCAGCCTCACCGGCACGGGGGCTGACATTCAGTACTTC
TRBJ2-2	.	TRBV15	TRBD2	CATRVTLAGGKGGELFF	TGTGCCACCCGGGTGACACTAGCGGGAGGAAAAGGCGGGGAGCTGTTTTTT
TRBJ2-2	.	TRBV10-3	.	CAIHWGGGLDTGELFF	TGTGCCATCCATTGGGGGGGCGGTCTAGACACCGGGGAGCTGTTTTTT
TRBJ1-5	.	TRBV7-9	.	CASSPDVEPQHF	TGTGCCAGCAGCCCAGACGTGGAGCCCCAGCATTTT
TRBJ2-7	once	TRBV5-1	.	CASSLVGEARYEQYF	TGCGCCAGCAGCTTGGTGGGGGAGGCCCGTTACGAGCAGTACTTC
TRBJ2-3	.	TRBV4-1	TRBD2	CASSHLGRRGGGTDTQYF	TGCGCCAGCAGCCATTTGGGCCGGCGGGGGGGAGGCACAGATACGCAGTATTTT
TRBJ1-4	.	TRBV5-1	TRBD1	CASSPDRQGGGEKLFF	TGCGCCAGCAGCCCGGACCGACAGGGTGGAGGGGAAAAACTGTTTTTT
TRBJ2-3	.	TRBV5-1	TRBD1	CASSRQGDTSTDTQYF	TGCGCCAGCAGCCGACAGGGGGATACTAGCACAGATACGCAGTATTTT
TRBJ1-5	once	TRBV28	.	CASSLSQYNQPQHF	TGTGCCAGCAGTTTATCCCAGTACAATCAGCCCCAGCATTTT
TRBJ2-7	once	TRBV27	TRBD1	CASSLDRDSYEQYF	TGTGCCAGCAGTCTGGACAGGGACTCCTACGAGCAGTACTTC
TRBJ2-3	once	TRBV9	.	CASSVNTDTQYF	TGTGCCAGCAGCGTAAATACAGATACGCAGTATTTT
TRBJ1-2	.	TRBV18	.	CASSPEGLNYGYTF	TGTGCCAGCTCCCCGGAGGGATTGAACTATGGCTACACCTTC
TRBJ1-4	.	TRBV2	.	CASSDDPATNEKLFF	TGTGCCAGCAGTGACGACCCCGCCACTAATGAAAAACTGTTTTTT
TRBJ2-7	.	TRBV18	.	CASSPSGAPYEQYF	TGTGCCAGCTCACCTTCCGGGGCTCCCTACGAGCAGTACTTC
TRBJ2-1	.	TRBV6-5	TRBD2	CASSYGLADYNEQFF	TGTGCCAGCAGTTACGGACTAGCGGACTACAATGAGCAGTTCTTC
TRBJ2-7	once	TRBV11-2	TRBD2	CASTRGLAGGSYEQYF	TGTGCCAGCACCCGGGGACTAGCGGGAGGGTCCTACGAGCAGTACTTC
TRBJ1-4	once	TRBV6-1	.	CASSERTGLNEKLFF	TGTGCCAGCAGTGAAAGGACGGGCCTTAATGAAAAACTGTTTTTT
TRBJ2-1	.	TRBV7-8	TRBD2	CASSLAGSSGLYNEQFF	TGTGCCAGCAGCTTAGCGGGGTCTAGCGGACTTTACAATGAGCAGTTCTTC
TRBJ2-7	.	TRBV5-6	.	CASSLFSVVRTVEQYF	TGTGCCAGCAGCTTGTTCAGTGTAGTGCGCACAGTCGAGCAGTACTTC
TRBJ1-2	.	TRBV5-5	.	CASSLGQGGYGYTF	TGTGCCAGCAGCTTGGGGCAGGGAGGCTATGGCTACACCTTC